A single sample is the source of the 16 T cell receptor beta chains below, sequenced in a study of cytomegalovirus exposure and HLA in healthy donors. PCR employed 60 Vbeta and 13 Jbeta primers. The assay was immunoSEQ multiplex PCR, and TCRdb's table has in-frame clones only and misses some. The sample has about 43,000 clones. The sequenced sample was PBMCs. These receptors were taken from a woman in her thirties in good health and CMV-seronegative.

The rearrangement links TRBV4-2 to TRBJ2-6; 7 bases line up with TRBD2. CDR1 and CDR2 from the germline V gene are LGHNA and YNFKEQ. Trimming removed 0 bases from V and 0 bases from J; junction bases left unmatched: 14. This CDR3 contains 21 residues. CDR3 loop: CASSQDRGGRGPSSGANVLTF. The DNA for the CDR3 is TGTGCCAGCAGCCAAGATAGAGGAGGGAGGGGACCTTCCTCTGGGGCCAACGTCCTGACTTTC.

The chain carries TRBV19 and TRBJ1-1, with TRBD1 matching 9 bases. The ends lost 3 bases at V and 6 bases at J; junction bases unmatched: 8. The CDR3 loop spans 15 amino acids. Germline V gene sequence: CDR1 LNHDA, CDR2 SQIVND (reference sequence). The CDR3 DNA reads TGTGCCAGTAGTATTATCGTCCGGACAGGGGCTGAAGCTTTCTTT. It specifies CASSIIVRTGAEAFF.

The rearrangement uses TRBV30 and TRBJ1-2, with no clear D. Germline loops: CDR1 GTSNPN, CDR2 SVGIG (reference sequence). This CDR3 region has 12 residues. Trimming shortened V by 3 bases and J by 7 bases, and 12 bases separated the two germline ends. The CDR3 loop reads CAWSPGTRGYTF. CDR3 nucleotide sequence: TGTGCCTGGAGCCCGGGAACTCGTGGCTACACCTTC.

CDR3 in DNA: TGTGCCAGCAGCGCCTCCGGGACAGGGGCCAACGAGCAGTACTTC. Translation gives CASSASGTGANEQYF. This chain joins TRBV7-3 and TRBJ2-7, with 10 nucleotides matching TRBD1. This CDR3 spans 15 amino acids. J lost 5 bases, V lost 5 bases, and 9 bases had no gene match. Looked up from germline, CDR1 is SGHTA and CDR2 is FQGTGA. Combining the CDR3 with reference TRBV7-3 and TRBJ2-7 gives the whole variable domain GAGVSQTPSNKVTEKGKYVELRCDPISGHTALYWYRQSLGQGPEFLIYFQGTGAADDSGLPNDRFFAVRPEGSVSTLKIQRTERGDSAVYLCASSASGTGANEQYFGPGTRLTVT.

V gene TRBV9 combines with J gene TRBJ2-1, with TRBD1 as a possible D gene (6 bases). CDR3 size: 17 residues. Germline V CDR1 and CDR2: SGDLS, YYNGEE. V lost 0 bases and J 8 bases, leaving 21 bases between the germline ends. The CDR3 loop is CASSVAVSGASLDEQFF. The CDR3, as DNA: TGTGCCAGCAGCGTAGCCGTCTCAGGGGCCTCTTTGGATGAGCAGTTCTTC.

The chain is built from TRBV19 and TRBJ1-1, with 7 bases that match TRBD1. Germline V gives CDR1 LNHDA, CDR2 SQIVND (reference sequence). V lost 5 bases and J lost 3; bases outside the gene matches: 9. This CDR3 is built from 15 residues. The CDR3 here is CASSAQGRRDTEAFF. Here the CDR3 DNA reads TGTGCCAGTAGTGCACAGGGGCGGAGGGACACTGAAGCTTTCTTT.

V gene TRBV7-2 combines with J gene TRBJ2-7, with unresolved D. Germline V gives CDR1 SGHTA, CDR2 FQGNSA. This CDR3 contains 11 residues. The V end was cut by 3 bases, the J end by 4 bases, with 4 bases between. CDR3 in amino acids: CASSFAYEQYF. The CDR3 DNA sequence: TGTGCCAGCAGCTTTGCGTACGAGCAGTACTTC. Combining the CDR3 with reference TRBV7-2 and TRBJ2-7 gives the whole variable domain GAGVSQSPSNKVTEKGKDVELRCDPISGHTALYWYRQSLGQGLEFLIYFQGNSAPDKSGLPSDRFSAERTGGSVSTLTIQRTQQEDSAVYLCASSFAYEQYFGPGTRLTVT.

CDR3 sequence: CASSYGEVNQPQHF. Written as DNA, the CDR3 is TGTGCCAGCAGTTACGGGGAGGTTAATCAGCCCCAGCATTTT. This sequence joins TRBV6-6 and TRBJ1-5, with D hard to call. CDR3 size: 14 residues. The V and J ends lost 2 bases and 4 bases respectively, with 9 bases between them. The germline V gene has CDR1 MNHNY and CDR2 SVGAGI (reference sequence).

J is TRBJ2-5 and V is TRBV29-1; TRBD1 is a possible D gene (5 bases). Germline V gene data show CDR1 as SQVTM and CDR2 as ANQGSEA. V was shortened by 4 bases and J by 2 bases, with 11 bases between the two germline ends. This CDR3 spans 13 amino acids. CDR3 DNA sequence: TGCAGCGTTGGGGGCAGGTTGCAAGAGACCCAGTACTTC. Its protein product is CSVGGRLQETQYF.

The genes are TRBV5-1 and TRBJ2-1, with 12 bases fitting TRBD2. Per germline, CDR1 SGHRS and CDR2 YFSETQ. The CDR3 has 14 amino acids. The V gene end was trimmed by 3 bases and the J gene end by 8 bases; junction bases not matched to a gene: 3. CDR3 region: CASSSGLAGHEQFF. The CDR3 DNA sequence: TGCGCCAGCAGCTCGGGACTAGCGGGCCATGAGCAGTTCTTC.

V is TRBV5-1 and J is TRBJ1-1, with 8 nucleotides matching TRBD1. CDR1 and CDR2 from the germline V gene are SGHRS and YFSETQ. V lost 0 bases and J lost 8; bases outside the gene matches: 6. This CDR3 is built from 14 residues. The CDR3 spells CASSLDAGGIEAFF. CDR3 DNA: TGCGCCAGCAGCTTGGATGCAGGGGGCATAGAAGCTTTCTTT.

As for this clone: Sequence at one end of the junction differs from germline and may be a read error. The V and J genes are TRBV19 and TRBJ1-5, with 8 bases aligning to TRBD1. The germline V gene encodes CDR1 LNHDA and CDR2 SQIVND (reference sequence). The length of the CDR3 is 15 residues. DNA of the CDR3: TGTGCCAGTAGGATAGAGGACAGGGTGGCGCAGCCCCAGCATTTT. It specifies CASRIEDRVAQPQHF.

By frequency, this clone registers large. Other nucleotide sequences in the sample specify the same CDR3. CDR3 sequence (DNA): TGTGCCAGCAGTTGGGGCAAGGAGGGGTACGAGCAGTACTTC. It translates to CASSWGKEGYEQYF. V usage is TRBV6-6 and J usage is TRBJ2-7; D is perhaps TRBD2 (6 bases). V lost 4 bases to trimming and J lost 4 bases, with 14 bases between them. Germline values: CDR1 MNHNY, CDR2 SVGAGI (reference sequence). The CDR3 loop spans 14 amino acids.

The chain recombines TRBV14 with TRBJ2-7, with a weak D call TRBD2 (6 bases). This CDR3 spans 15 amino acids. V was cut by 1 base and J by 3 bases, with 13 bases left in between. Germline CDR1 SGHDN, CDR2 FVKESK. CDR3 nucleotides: TGTGCCAGCAGCCAAGCGGGACTCCCTGGCTACGAGCAGTACTTC. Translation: CASSQAGLPGYEQYF.

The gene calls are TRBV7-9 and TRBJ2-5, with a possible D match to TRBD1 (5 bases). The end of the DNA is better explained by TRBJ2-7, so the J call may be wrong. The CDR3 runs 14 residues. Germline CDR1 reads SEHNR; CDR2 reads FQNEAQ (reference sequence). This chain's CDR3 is CASTPQDKVNEQYF. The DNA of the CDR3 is TGTGCCAGCACCCCTCAGGACAAAGTCAACGAGCAGTACTTC.

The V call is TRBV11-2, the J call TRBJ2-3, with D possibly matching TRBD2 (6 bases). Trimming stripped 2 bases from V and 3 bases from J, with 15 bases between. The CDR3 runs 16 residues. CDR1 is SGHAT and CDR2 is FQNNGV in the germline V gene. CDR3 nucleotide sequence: TGTGCCAGCAGCTTATCAGTAACCGGGAGTACAGATACGCAGTATTTT. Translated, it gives CASSLSVTGSTDTQYF.